This T cell receptor (beta chain) was identified during a study of response to subunit inactivated influenza vaccine (dated by TCRdb to between 2018 and 2020). Some background on the complete study: Deep quantitative T cell receptor repertoire profiling was used in the study to track responses to a trivalent subunit inactivated influenza vaccine.

This clonotype was seen only a few times. It lacks a known antigen. One base away there is no much larger clone; base qualities are not given. The library relied on RT-PCR. The sequencing machine was an Illumina HiSeq 2500. Using fastp trimming at Q25 and MiXCR clonotype assembly, TCRdb reanalyzed the public sequencing data and kept in-frame beta chains. Rows merge per CDR3 protein into single entries with the most common DNA and genes. Here the sample has 600,000 to 850,000 distinct CDR3 sequences; 12% to 15% occur a single time. 6.5% to 8% of the sample goes to the ten largest clones. Beyond this particular receptor, the publication reports: According to the authors, only a limited number of new T cells may be recruited by each seasonal influenza vaccination.

At the junction V is shortened by 0 bases and J by 7 bases, with 11 bases in between. Measured from the cysteine to the phenylalanine, the CDR3 is 15 residues long. The entry retains the CDR3 DNA only, 45 bases that are in frame from base 1. Via the germline V gene, CDR1 is SGHRS and CDR2 YFSETQ. The clonotype originates from a man aged 50 to 60 who received an inactivated influenza vaccine. Donor details come from another sample of the same person, matched by shared clones. Sequencing was performed on PBMCs from blood, taken 14 days before vaccination. The receptor chain draws on TRBV5-1 and TRBJ1-6; the D gene is not confidently resolved. DNA sequence: TGCGCCAGCAGCTTGGAGGCAGAACCCAATTCACCCCTCCACTTT. This encodes CASSLEAEPNSPLHF.